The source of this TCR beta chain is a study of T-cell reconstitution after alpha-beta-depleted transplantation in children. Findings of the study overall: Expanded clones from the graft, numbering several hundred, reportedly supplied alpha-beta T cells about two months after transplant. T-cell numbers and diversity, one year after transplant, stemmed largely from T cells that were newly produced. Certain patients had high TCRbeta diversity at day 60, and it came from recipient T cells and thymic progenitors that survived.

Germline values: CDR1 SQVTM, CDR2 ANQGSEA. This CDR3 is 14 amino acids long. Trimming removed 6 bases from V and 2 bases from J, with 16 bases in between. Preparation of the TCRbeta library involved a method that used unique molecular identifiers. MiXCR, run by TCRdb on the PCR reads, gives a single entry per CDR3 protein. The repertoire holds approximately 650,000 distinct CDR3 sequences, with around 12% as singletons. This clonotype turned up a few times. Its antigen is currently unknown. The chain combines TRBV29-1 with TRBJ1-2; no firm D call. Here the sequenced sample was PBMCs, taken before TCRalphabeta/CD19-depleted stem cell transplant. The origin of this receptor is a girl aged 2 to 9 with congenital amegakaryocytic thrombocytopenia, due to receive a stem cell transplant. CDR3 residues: CSVRNRDRNYGYTF. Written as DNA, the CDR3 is TGCAGCGTCCGGAACAGAGATAGAAACTATGGCTACACCTTC.